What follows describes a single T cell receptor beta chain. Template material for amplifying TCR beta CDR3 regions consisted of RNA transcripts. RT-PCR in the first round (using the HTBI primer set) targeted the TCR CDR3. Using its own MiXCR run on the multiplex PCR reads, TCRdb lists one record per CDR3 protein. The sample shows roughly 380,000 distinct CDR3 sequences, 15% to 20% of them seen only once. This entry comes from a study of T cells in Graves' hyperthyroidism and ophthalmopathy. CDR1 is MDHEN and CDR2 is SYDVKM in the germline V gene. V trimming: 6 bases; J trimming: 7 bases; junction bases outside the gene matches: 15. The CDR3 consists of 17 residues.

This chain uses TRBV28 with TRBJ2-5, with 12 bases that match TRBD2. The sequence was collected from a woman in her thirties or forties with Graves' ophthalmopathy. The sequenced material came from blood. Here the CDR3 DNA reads TGTGCCAGCAGCACAATTCTAGCGGGAGGGCCTTATGGGACCCAGTACTTC. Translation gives CASSTILAGGPYGTQYF.